Shown below are 10 T cell receptor beta chains from a single sample sequenced in a study of beta chain features in type 1 diabetes. Every isolated RNA sample was fully reverse transcribed, so sequencing captured expressed TCRB transcripts. Libraries were prepared by immunoSEQ multiplex PCR; TCRdb keeps only in-frame clonotypes and omits some of them. The sample records some 660,000 clones, more than 13% being singletons. Findings and limits, study-wide: Type 1 diabetes patients showed a moderate but significant shortening of TCRB CDR3s in all four CD4+ subsets.

These receptors' antigens are unknown. Specimen: naive CD4+ T cells from blood. Receptors originate from a young man with type 1 diabetes.

This clone was observed a handful of times. The rearrangement uses TRBV29-1 and TRBJ2-3, with 9 bases lining up with TRBD1. The CDR3 totals 15 residues. Germline V lookup: CDR1 SQVTM, CDR2 ANQGSEA. V trimming: 4 bases; J trimming: 2 bases; junction bases outside the gene matches: 7. CDR3 nucleotide sequence: TGCAGCGTTGGGGTCGGACAGGGGCCCACAGATACGCAGTATTTT. It codes for CSVGVGQGPTDTQYF.

The chain recombines TRBV6-1 with TRBJ1-1; D not certain. The germline V and J ends were trimmed by 1 base and 7 bases, with 10 bases remaining between them. The CDR3 is 13 amino acids. Per the germline V gene, CDR1 is MNHNS and CDR2 is SASEGT. CDR3 nucleotide sequence: TGTGCCAGCAGTGAAGGGTATTGGCTTGAAGCTTTCTTT. Protein product: CASSEGYWLEAFF.

This clone was recorded a few times. One end of the junction does not line up with germline, which may come from a read error. The chain uses TRBV4-1 and TRBJ2-7; 9 nucleotides align to TRBD2. The CDR3 extends over 17 amino acids. The germline CDR1 and CDR2 sequences are MGHRA and YSYEKL. CDR3: CASSHAGGGNSSDEQYF. CDR3 nucleotides: TGCGCCAGCAGCCACGCGGGAGGGGGCAATAGCTCCGACGAGCAGTACTTC.

This clone was observed a few times. The chain uses TRBV7-2 and TRBJ2-3; D not certain. V lost 4 bases to trimming and J lost 5 bases, with 13 bases between them. Looked up from germline, CDR1 is SGHTA and CDR2 is FQGNSA. The CDR3 contains 14 residues. The CDR3 loop is CASSSSSRVDTQYF. Here the CDR3 DNA reads TGTGCCAGCAGCTCCTCTTCCCGGGTAGATACGCAGTATTTT.

The V gene is TRBV11-2, the J gene TRBJ2-1; TRBD2 matches at 7 bases. V shed 3 bases, J shed 0 bases, and the junction held 2 bases outside the gene matches. Germline assignment: CDR1 SGHAT and CDR2 FQNNGV. This CDR3 region has 15 residues. CDR3 protein: CASSLRGSSYNEQFF. DNA of the CDR3: TGTGCCAGCAGCTTGCGGGGGAGCTCCTACAATGAGCAGTTCTTC.

This clone has a handful of counts. The chain carries TRBV5-1 and TRBJ1-1; D remains unclear. V lost 4 bases and J 4 bases, leaving 17 bases between the germline ends. The CDR3 is made up of 15 amino acids. Germline CDR1 SGHRS, CDR2 YFSETQ. The CDR3 coding sequence is TGCGCCAGCAGCGGTACCGCCGGGAGGAGCACTGAAGCTTTCTTT. Protein sequence: CASSGTAGRSTEAFF.

This clone has a handful of counts. This sequence joins TRBV2 and TRBJ2-6; weak D call: TRBD2 (6 bases). Trimming stripped 7 bases from V and 0 bases from J, with 7 bases between. CDR1 and CDR2 from the germline V gene are SNHLY and FYNNEI. The CDR3 covers 14 residues. The CDR3 spells CASNGGSGANVLTF. CDR3 in DNA: TGTGCCAGCAACGGGGGCTCTGGGGCCAACGTCCTGACTTTC.

V is TRBV28 and J is TRBJ2-3; 7 bases fit TRBD2. In germline, CDR1 is MDHEN, CDR2 SYDVKM. Trimming at V came to 2 bases and at J to 0 bases, leaving 5 bases not matched to a gene. CDR3 length: 16 amino acids. The CDR3 loop is CASSLVQLASTDTQYF. CDR3 DNA: TGTGCCAGCAGTTTAGTCCAACTAGCGAGCACAGATACGCAGTATTTT. Based on the CDR3 plus reference TRBV28 and TRBJ2-3, the full variable domain is DVKVTQSSRYLVKRTGEKVFLECVQDMDHENMFWYRQDPGLGLRLIYFSYDVKMKEKGDIPEGYSVSREKKERFSLILESASTNQTSMYLCASSLVQLASTDTQYFGPGTRLTVL.

This clone turned up a few times. CDR3 bases: TGCGCCAGCAGCCATCCCCCAACGGGGACCTACGAGCAGTACTTC. Translating it yields CASSHPPTGTYEQYF. The V call is TRBV4-1, the J call TRBJ2-7; possible D gene TRBD2, 5 bases. Per germline, CDR1 MGHRA and CDR2 YSYEKL. Trimming cost V 3 bases and J 2 bases, with 14 bases left between them. This CDR3 has 15 amino acids.

The chain combines TRBV28 with TRBJ1-1; D not certain. The V gene lost 6 bases and the J gene lost 4 bases, with 18 bases spanning the gap. Per the germline V gene, CDR1 is MDHEN and CDR2 is SYDVKM. The CDR3 consists of 15 residues. The CDR3 sequence: CASRGGGQESTEAFF. As DNA, the CDR3 is TGTGCCAGCAGGGGTGGCGGGCAGGAGAGCACTGAAGCTTTCTTT. Full variable domain (rest looked up from reference TRBV28 and TRBJ1-1): DVKVTQSSRYLVKRTGEKVFLECVQDMDHENMFWYRQDPGLGLRLIYFSYDVKMKEKGDIPEGYSVSREKKERFSLILESASTNQTSMYLCASRGGGQESTEAFFGQGTRLTVV.